This TCR beta chain was profiled in a study of PD-1 blockade in classical Hodgkin lymphoma. Notes on the study in general: Newly diagnosed patients were reported to exhibit reduced baseline TCR diversity relative to healthy donors. Individuals who commenced nivolumab within less than 1 year of ASCT were excluded. A significant rise in TCR diversity by C4D1 was seen for CD4+ but not CD8+ cells.

Generated by immunoSEQ multiplex PCR, the TCRdb table keeps only in-frame clones and is missing some. This table has 37,000 or so clones, 70% to 90% appearing once. Every one of the patients relapsed after autologous stem cell transplantation (brentuximab vedotin exposure was variable). Complete response, partial response or progressive disease constituted the best response categories observed. As regards this clone: Its target is not known.

Trimming took 3 bases from V and 5 from J; bases not matched to a gene: 10. Per the germline V gene, CDR1 is ENHRY and CDR2 is SYGVKD. This CDR3 has 16 amino acids. The receptor's source is a human donor with classical Hodgkin lymphoma. The sequencing here drew on peripheral blood mononuclear cells (PBMCs), taken before the second cycle of nivolumab. The rearrangement uses TRBV10-3 and TRBJ2-3; 8 bases are shared with TRBD2. The CDR3 here is CAISESSGSGVDTQYF. CDR3 DNA sequence: TGTGCCATCAGTGAATCAAGCGGGAGTGGAGTAGATACGCAGTATTTT.